This TCR beta chain appears in the sequencing data of a study of T-cell memory formation after mild COVID-19. Points from the study as a whole: CD4/CD8 balance held among clones contracting day 15 to 85, and later expanders leaned CD4+.

One entry per CDR3 protein results from TCRdb running MiXCR on the 5' RACE reads. The sample includes 150,000 to 200,000 distinct CDR3 sequences, 15% to 20% of them seen just once. With regard to this clonotype: No antigen is known for it.

CDR1 and CDR2 from the germline V gene are MNHEY and SVGAGI. With 2 bases clipped from V and 6 bases from J, the junction kept 10 bases outside the gene matches. The CDR3 contains 16 residues. This TCR derives from an adult woman who had mild COVID-19 (a few samples of this study predate the infection). Cell type and time point are not known. Sequencing was performed on PBMCs or a T cell subset sorted from them (not recorded which). V usage is TRBV6-5 and J usage is TRBJ2-1; 7 bases line up with TRBD2. For the CDR3, the DNA is TGTGCCAGCAGTTACCGAGGCGGCGGGAGACCCAATGAGCAGTTCTTC. This gives the protein CASSYRGGGRPNEQFF.